The present T cell receptor (beta chain) was sequenced within a study of human T cells and chemical hapten exposure. Study details: A 2 cm by 2 cm inner upper arm patch received 2% DPC for sensitization. Predominantly women, the patients had alopecia areata, totalis or universalis.

Noted time point: patch test 1, 2 weeks after DPC sensitization. The sample's treatment: therapeutic diphenylcyclopropenone sensitization with weekly scalp DPC. The V end lost 0 bases, the J end lost 8 bases, and 17 bases lay between the germline ends. The CDR3 length is 16 residues. CDR1 and CDR2 from the germline V gene are LGHNA and YNFKEQ. The study's library attached unique molecular identifiers to single cDNA molecules. TCRdb processed the RACE reads anew with MiXCR; each CDR3 protein has one entry. The sample has 150,000 to 200,000 distinct CDR3 sequences; 13% to 15% are singletons. The chain carries TRBV4-2 and TRBJ1-3, with a possible D match to TRBD1 (5 bases). The receptor was derived from a woman in her 30s with alopecia areata. Some clones in this sample may be carry-over from other donors' samples. The material was whole blood, obtained in connection with sensitization to the hapten diphenylcyclopropenone (DPC). This CDR3 reads CASSQDNGRARDTIYF. The CDR3 nucleotides read TGTGCCAGCAGCCAAGATAACGGCAGGGCCCGCGACACCATATATTTT.